One sample yielded the 23 T cell receptor beta chains listed below, sequenced in a study of response to subunit inactivated influenza vaccine. A single record per CDR3 protein comes from TCRdb applying MiXCR to the RT-PCR reads. The data hold about 780,000 distinct CDR3 sequences, with about 18% observed a single time. The specimen comprised PBMCs from blood, sampled about 5 days after vaccination. The receptors come from a man aged 45-60 years who received an inactivated influenza vaccine.

In its sample, this clonotype was seen once. This chain connects TRBV6-1 to TRBJ2-1, with 8 bases that match TRBD1. The germline CDR1 and CDR2 sequences are MNHNS and SASEGT. The CDR3 runs 15 residues. The V gene end was trimmed by 9 bases and the J gene end by 3 bases; junction bases not matched to a gene: 10. CDR3 DNA sequence: TGTGCCAGTCTTTTTCGACAGGGGAACTACAATGAGCAGTTCTTC. This sequence encodes CASLFRQGNYNEQFF.

This clonotype occurred a few times. V is TRBV15 and J is TRBJ1-2; a weak D match, TRBD1 (5 bases). The CDR3 is 14 residues long. The germline gives CDR1 LNHNV, CDR2 YYDKDF (reference sequence). Trimming took off 1 base at V and 4 bases at J, with 10 bases between the two ends. The CDR3 region has the DNA TGTGCCACCAGCAGAGCAGGGTCGGGCTATGGCTACACCTTC. It specifies CATSRAGSGYGYTF.

The V and J genes are TRBV10-3 and TRBJ2-7; 10 bases match TRBD2. V was clipped by 3 bases and J by 2 bases; unmatched bases: 10. Per germline, CDR1 ENHRY and CDR2 SYGVKD. This CDR3 spans 17 amino acids. The CDR3 reads CAISDAITSGATYEQYF. CDR3 coding DNA: TGTGCCATCAGTGATGCTATAACTAGCGGGGCCACCTACGAGCAGTACTTC.

This clonotype showed up many times. This chain joins TRBV10-3 and TRBJ2-2, with 7 positions matching TRBD2. The ends lost 7 bases at V and 7 bases at J; junction bases unmatched: 18. This CDR3 region has 17 residues. Looked up from germline, CDR1 is ENHRY and CDR2 is SYGVKD. For the CDR3, the DNA is TGTGCCATCAAAATCCCCAGAGGACTAGGACTTGACGGGGAGCTGTTTTTT. As protein: CAIKIPRGLGLDGELFF.

This clonotype was observed many times. The rearrangement uses TRBV11-2 and TRBJ2-5; 12 bases agree with TRBD2. V lost 1 base to trimming and J lost 4 bases; unmatched junction nucleotides: 10. There are 18 residues in the CDR3. Germline CDR1 SGHAT, CDR2 FQNNGV. The chain's CDR3 is CASSLVYLAGGEGETQYF. As DNA, the CDR3 is TGTGCCAGCAGCTTAGTGTATCTAGCGGGAGGGGAGGGAGAGACCCAGTACTTC.

The sample holds many counts of this clonotype. The chain recombines TRBV29-1 with TRBJ2-1; the match to TRBD1 covers 12 bases. CDR3 size: 13 residues. The V gene's germline CDR1 is SQVTM and CDR2 ANQGSEA. V lost 3 bases and J lost 8; bases outside the gene matches: 2. CDR3: CSVEGQGAHEQFF. The CDR3 nucleotides read TGCAGCGTTGAGGGACAGGGGGCCCATGAGCAGTTCTTC.

This clonotype was seen a handful of times. The chain recombines TRBV20-1 with TRBJ2-3, with D maybe TRBD1 (7 bases). The CDR3 consists of 14 residues. CDR1 DFQATT and CDR2 SNEGSKA come from the germline V gene (reference sequence). Trimming removed 6 bases at V and 3 bases at J, with 16 bases between. CDR3 amino acids: CSARGVGRTDTQYF. CDR3 nucleotides: TGCAGTGCCAGGGGGGTGGGAAGGACAGATACGCAGTATTTT.

V and J are TRBV6-1 and TRBJ2-5, with 7 bases fitting TRBD1. CDR3 length: 13 amino acids. The germline V gene has CDR1 MNHNS and CDR2 SASEGT. The V gene end was trimmed by 5 bases and the J gene end by 5 bases; junction bases not matched to a gene: 5. CDR3 nucleotide sequence: TGTGCCAGCAGTCAGAGGGGGCGGGAGACCCAGTACTTC. It yields the protein CASSQRGRETQYF.

This clonotype was counted a few times. The rearrangement uses TRBV5-5 and TRBJ2-7; no reliable D call. The CDR3 spans 12 residues. The ends were cut back, 0 bases at V and 7 bases at J, with 8 bases in the middle. From germline, CDR1 is SGHKS and CDR2 YYEKEE (reference sequence). CDR3 protein: CASSLVLREQYF. The CDR3 DNA reads as TGTGCCAGCAGCTTGGTCCTCAGGGAGCAGTACTTC.

The rearrangement uses TRBV7-3 and TRBJ2-1, with TRBD2 as a possible D gene (5 bases). V lost 5 bases and J 10 bases, leaving 18 bases between the germline ends. Germline V gene data show CDR1 as SGHTA and CDR2 as FQGTGA. The length of the CDR3 is 14 residues. The CDR3 DNA follows: TGTGCCAGCAGCCTGGCGGTCGGAGGACCCGAGCAGTTCTTC. Translated: CASSLAVGGPEQFF.

The genes are TRBV7-2 and TRBJ1-2; no reliable D call. Trimming removed 5 bases at V and 4 bases at J, with 11 bases between. The germline V gene has CDR1 SGHTA and CDR2 FQGNSA. The CDR3 is 13 amino acids. CDR3 residues: CASSPDGFYGYTF. The DNA of the CDR3 is TGTGCCAGCAGCCCTGACGGGTTCTATGGCTACACCTTC.

This clonotype was detected only a few times. The chain joins TRBV5-1 to TRBJ2-7; D is possibly TRBD1 or TRBD2 (5 bases each). CDR1 and CDR2 from the germline V gene are SGHRS and YFSETQ. V lost 7 bases and J lost 3, with 20 bases in between. CDR3 size: 15 residues. CDR3 sequence reads: CASRGEPGLHYEQYF. For the CDR3, the DNA is TGCGCCAGCCGGGGAGAACCGGGGCTCCACTACGAGCAGTACTTC.

The V call is TRBV5-1, the J call TRBJ2-7; 11 bases fit TRBD1. The CDR3 has 18 residues. J gave up 1 base and V 5 bases, and 14 bases lay outside the gene matches. Per the germline V gene, CDR1 is SGHRS and CDR2 is YFSETQ. The CDR3 coding sequence is TGCGCCAGCAGTGTTTGGACAGGGGGCGCATCTAGATCCTACGAGCAGTACTTC. It specifies CASSVWTGGASRSYEQYF.

This clonotype was counted between two and nine times. The chain is built from TRBV7-8 and TRBJ2-1; TRBD2 matches at 8 bases. Trimming at V came to 2 bases and at J to 9 bases, leaving 9 bases not matched to a gene. The germline V gene encodes CDR1 SGHVS and CDR2 FQNEAQ. The CDR3 runs to 15 residues. The CDR3 is CASSLSGTRRSEQFF. CDR3 nucleotide sequence: TGTGCCAGCAGCTTAAGCGGGACTAGGCGGAGTGAGCAGTTCTTC.

The chain joins TRBV6-2 or TRBV6-3 to TRBJ2-1; the match to TRBD2 covers 11 bases. Germline V gives CDR1 MNHEY, CDR2 SVGEGT. V was pared by 2 bases and J by 4 bases, with 13 bases of the junction left unmatched. The CDR3 covers 19 residues. CDR3 nucleotides: TGTGCCAGCAGTTACGGTTCCCCCGCGACTAGCGGGGTTTACAATGAGCAGTTCTTC. Its translation is CASSYGSPATSGVYNEQFF.

The chain employs TRBV18 and TRBJ2-7; possible D gene TRBD2, 6 bases. This CDR3 has 14 residues. Germline lookup yields CDR1 KGHSH and CDR2 LQKENI. Trimming stripped 5 bases from V and 7 bases from J, with 18 bases between. CDR3 residues: CASSTTGVAMEQYF. CDR3 bases: TGTGCCAGCTCAACGACGGGGGTTGCAATGGAGCAGTACTTC.

The rearrangement uses TRBV18 and TRBJ1-2; D perhaps matches TRBD1 (6 bases). This CDR3 is built from 14 residues. Germline CDR1 KGHSH, CDR2 LQKENI. V was shortened by 4 bases and J by 0 bases, with 9 bases between the two germline ends. CDR3 residues: CASSRGASNYGYTF. CDR3 nucleotides: TGTGCCAGCTCACGGGGGGCCTCTAACTATGGCTACACCTTC.

This clonotype showed up just a few times. The V and J genes are TRBV3-1 and TRBJ1-2, with D possibly TRBD1 on 6 matching bases. Germline CDR1 and CDR2: LGHDT and YNNKEL (reference sequence). V gave up 6 bases and J gave up 3 bases, with 17 bases separating them. This CDR3 spans 15 amino acids. The CDR3 DNA reads TGTGCCAGCAGTCAGACAGGTTTTGGATACTATGGCTACACCTTC. This gives the protein CASSQTGFGYYGYTF.

V is TRBV28 and J is TRBJ2-5, with 7 bases aligning to TRBD2. The V and J ends lost 6 bases and 5 bases, in that order; junction bases with no gene match: 6. CDR3 size: 13 residues. Germline V gene lookup returns CDR1 MDHEN and CDR2 SYDVKM. The CDR3 nucleotides read TGTGCCAGCAGCACGACTAGCATCGAGACCCAGTACTTC. Translation: CASSTTSIETQYF.

This rearrangement joins TRBV5-1 to TRBJ2-7; D gene uncertain. The CDR3 contains 14 residues. The germline V and J ends were trimmed by 0 bases and 0 bases, with 7 bases remaining between them. CDR1 and CDR2 (germline): SGHRS, YFSETQ. In nucleotides, the CDR3 is TGCGCCAGCAGCTTGGATTCGGGCTCCTACGAGCAGTACTTC. Protein: CASSLDSGSYEQYF.

Comment on this clonotype: Since a much larger clone is just one base distant, this may be a read error. The gene calls are TRBV5-1 and TRBJ2-5; 11 bases fit TRBD2. CDR1 is SGHRS and CDR2 is YFSETQ in the germline V gene. The CDR3 spans 16 residues. V was pared by 0 bases and J by 6 bases, with 7 bases of the junction left unmatched. CDR3 region: CASSLGLAGSVKTQYF. CDR3 in DNA: TGCGCCAGCAGCTTGGGACTAGCGGGGTCCGTTAAGACCCAGTACTTC.

The sample holds a few counts of this clonotype. This chain joins TRBV5-1 and TRBJ2-1; possibly TRBD1 or TRBD2 for D (5 bases each). From germline, CDR1 is SGHRS and CDR2 YFSETQ. The CDR3 covers 15 residues. V lost 1 base to trimming and J lost 6 bases, with 14 bases between them. The CDR3 coding sequence is TGCGCCAGCAGCTTGCTCGGGGACCCTGGCAATGAGCAGTTCTTC. This codes for CASSLLGDPGNEQFF.

There are a few counts of this clonotype. The chain has TRBV10-3 and TRBJ1-6; 7 nucleotides match TRBD1. Losses at the gene ends were 6 bases for V and 10 bases for J; bases not matched to a gene: 9. Germline assignment: CDR1 ENHRY and CDR2 SYGVKD. This CDR3 has 14 residues. The CDR3 sequence is CAISQQGRESPLHF. The CDR3 DNA reads TGTGCCATCAGCCAACAGGGGAGGGAGTCACCCCTCCACTTT.